Included here is one TCR beta chain sequence, with context. These data originate in a study of blood T cell repertoires in COVID-19. Study details: Samples representing acute and convalescent COVID-19 were sourced from the United States, Italy and Spain. PBMCs, B-cell-depleted T cells, or T cells provided the cDNA or gDNA that made up the material.

The V end was cut by 1 base, the J end by 6 bases, with 13 bases between. The CDR3 length is 15 residues. From germline, CDR1 is SGHTA and CDR2 FQGNSA. Authors' methods: Reference gene primer amplification yielded estimated nucleated cell counts. Some clones are missing from TCRdb's copy, which holds only in-frame ones; the method was immunoSEQ multiplex PCR. V, J and clone size reflect that table, while D and trimming were determined from the DNA. The profile shows 150,000 or so clones, approximately 80% of them singletons. The chain has TRBV7-2 and TRBJ1-5; weak D call: TRBD1 (5 bases). Sequencing input: peripheral blood. The sequence derives from a woman at least 80 years old with acute or convalescent COVID-19. CDR3 nucleotide sequence: TGTGCCAGCAGCTTAGGGCAGGGCGCCGGTCAGCCCCAGCATTTT. Translated: CASSLGQGAGQPQHF.